This T cell receptor (beta chain) was found in a study of shared clonotypes between healthy human individuals. This table comes from immunoSEQ multiplex PCR, and its TCRdb copy is limited to in-frame clones, with some not included. The table lists about 2.1 million clones, over 85% of them singletons, with approximately 1.7% in the top ten. The length of the CDR3 is 14 residues. Germline assignment: CDR1 SGHRS and CDR2 YFSETQ. Trimming stripped 4 bases from V and 0 bases from J, with 11 bases between. Naive CD8 cells lacked CD45RO, underwent positive selection for CCR7 and left out terminally differentiated effector memory CD45RA+ cells.

This chain uses TRBV5-1 with TRBJ2-7; tentative D call: TRBD1 (6 bases). This clonotype was sampled from a young man in good health. Some clones in this sample may be carry-over from other donors' samples. Sequencing input: naive CD8+ T cells from PBMCs. The CDR3 is CASSPQGNSYEQYF. DNA of the CDR3: TGCGCCAGCAGCCCACAGGGAAACTCCTACGAGCAGTACTTC.